The rows below give T cell receptor beta chains drawn from one sample of a study of blood T cell repertoires in COVID-19. Sequencing used immunoSEQ multiplex PCR; TCRdb keeps in-frame clones, though not all of them. In the table there are about 130,000 clones, around 78% of which are singletons. The sample comprised peripheral blood. The receptors originated from a human donor in a cohort sampled during active COVID-19. Each CDR3 is given with its conserved first and last residue. The D gene is left open where the match is weak. Clone size, where shown, is once, few, many, or a class for clones that have expanded.

clone_size: .; d_call: TRBD2; v_call: TRBV6-5; cdr3_length: 16; j_call: TRBJ2-3; cdr3_nt: TGTGCCAGCAGTTACAGGGCTAGCGGGGGTACAGATACGCAGTATTTT; cdr3_aa: CASSYRASGGTDTQYF
clone_size: .; d_call: .; v_call: TRBV2; cdr3_length: 14; j_call: TRBJ1-2; cdr3_nt: TGTGCCAGCAGTGTCAGTCTGGGGGAGGATGGCTACACCTTC; cdr3_aa: CASSVSLGEDGYTF
clone_size: .; d_call: TRBD1; v_call: TRBV6-6; cdr3_length: 14; j_call: TRBJ1-5; cdr3_nt: TGTGCCAGCCGACAGGGGGTGGGCAATCAGCCCCAGCATTTT; cdr3_aa: CASRQGVGNQPQHF
clone_size: .; d_call: .; v_call: TRBV6-5; cdr3_length: 12; j_call: TRBJ1-3; cdr3_nt: TGTGCCAGCATCGGGGTGGGAAACACCATATATTTT; cdr3_aa: CASIGVGNTIYF
clone_size: once; d_call: TRBD1; v_call: TRBV9; cdr3_length: 13; j_call: TRBJ1-5; cdr3_nt: TGTGCCAGCAGCGAACAGGGGACTCAGCCCCAGCATTTT; cdr3_aa: CASSEQGTQPQHF
clone_size: once; d_call: .; v_call: TRBV7-7; cdr3_length: 19; j_call: TRBJ2-2; cdr3_nt: TGTGCCAGCAGCCCTCTCCCCCCGGTGCTGACTTCGAACACCGGGGAGCTGTTTTTT; cdr3_aa: CASSPLPPVLTSNTGELFF
clone_size: .; d_call: .; v_call: TRBV10-2; cdr3_length: 17; j_call: TRBJ1-6; cdr3_nt: TGCGCCAGCAGTGAGTCGGTTGCGGGTTCCTATAATTCACCCCTCCACTTT; cdr3_aa: CASSESVAGSYNSPLHF
clone_size: .; d_call: TRBD1; v_call: TRBV6-6; cdr3_length: 13; j_call: TRBJ2-2; cdr3_nt: TGTGCCATTCGGACAGGGCAGACCGGGGAGCTGTTTTTT; cdr3_aa: CAIRTGQTGELFF
clone_size: few; d_call: TRBD1; v_call: TRBV19; cdr3_length: 14; j_call: TRBJ1-1; cdr3_nt: TGTGCCAGTAGTGAGGGACAGTCGATCACTGAAGCTTTCTTT; cdr3_aa: CASSEGQSITEAFF
clone_size: .; d_call: TRBD1; v_call: TRBV6-5; cdr3_length: 14; j_call: TRBJ1-1; cdr3_nt: TGTGCCAGCAGTAGCGGGACAGGGAACACTGAAGCTTTCTTT; cdr3_aa: CASSSGTGNTEAFF
clone_size: .; d_call: .; v_call: TRBV18; cdr3_length: 16; j_call: TRBJ2-7; cdr3_nt: TGTGCCAGCTCACCACCGGTGGCCGGGTTCACCTACGAGCAGTACTTC; cdr3_aa: CASSPPVAGFTYEQYF
clone_size: .; d_call: .; v_call: TRBV24-1; cdr3_length: 21; j_call: TRBJ2-1; cdr3_nt: TGTGCCACCAGTGATTTGCGTCTGGGGGGTTGGGAGGCGGGTTCCTACAATGAGCAGTTCTTC; cdr3_aa: CATSDLRLGGWEAGSYNEQFF
clone_size: .; d_call: .; v_call: TRBV7-8; cdr3_length: 14; j_call: TRBJ2-7; cdr3_nt: TGTGCCAGCAGCTTAGCGCCGCGGGGCCACGAGCAGTACTTC; cdr3_aa: CASSLAPRGHEQYF
clone_size: .; d_call: TRBD2; v_call: TRBV27; cdr3_length: 15; j_call: TRBJ2-4; cdr3_nt: TGTGCCAGCAGTTTCGTTCGGGGGGGCAAAAACATTCAGTACTTC; cdr3_aa: CASSFVRGGKNIQYF
clone_size: .; d_call: TRBD1; v_call: TRBV10-3; cdr3_length: 14; j_call: TRBJ2-7; cdr3_nt: TGTGCCATCAGTCCCCAGGGGGCACTCTACGAGCAGTACTTC; cdr3_aa: CAISPQGALYEQYF
clone_size: once; d_call: .; v_call: TRBV6-6; cdr3_length: 15; j_call: TRBJ1-4; cdr3_nt: TGTGCCAGCAGTTACGCGACAGCTAAAAATGAAAAACTGTTTTTT; cdr3_aa: CASSYATAKNEKLFF
clone_size: .; d_call: .; v_call: TRBV2; cdr3_length: 15; j_call: TRBJ2-5; cdr3_nt: TGTGCCAGCGCCCCAGATAGGGGGTTCACAGAGACCCAGTACTTC; cdr3_aa: CASAPDRGFTETQYF
clone_size: many; d_call: .; v_call: TRBV7-9; cdr3_length: 11; j_call: TRBJ2-1; cdr3_nt: TGTGCCAGCAGCTCCGACGGGGAGCAGTTCTTC; cdr3_aa: CASSSDGEQFF
clone_size: once; d_call: TRBD1; v_call: TRBV30; cdr3_length: 14; j_call: TRBJ2-7; cdr3_nt: TGTGCCTGGGGGCCGGGACAGGGGGTCCACGAGCAGTACTTC; cdr3_aa: CAWGPGQGVHEQYF
clone_size: .; d_call: TRBD1; v_call: TRBV28; cdr3_length: 15; j_call: TRBJ2-7; cdr3_nt: TGTGCCAGCAGTTTTCCTCGGACAGGCTCCTACGAGCAGTACTTC; cdr3_aa: CASSFPRTGSYEQYF
clone_size: .; d_call: TRBD2; v_call: TRBV4-1; cdr3_length: 15; j_call: TRBJ2-3; cdr3_nt: TGCGCCAGCAGCCCCTTAGCGGGGACCACAGATACGCAGTATTTT; cdr3_aa: CASSPLAGTTDTQYF
clone_size: once; d_call: .; v_call: TRBV19; cdr3_length: 16; j_call: TRBJ1-6; cdr3_nt: TGTGCCAGTAGTACCTCGAATAGGGGAGGAAATTCACCCCTCCACTTT; cdr3_aa: CASSTSNRGGNSPLHF
clone_size: few; d_call: TRBD2; v_call: TRBV7-9; cdr3_length: 14; j_call: TRBJ2-1; cdr3_nt: TGTGCCAGCAGCTGGGGACTAGCGGGGAATGAGCAGTTCTTC; cdr3_aa: CASSWGLAGNEQFF
clone_size: .; d_call: TRBD1; v_call: TRBV5-4; cdr3_length: 14; j_call: TRBJ2-5; cdr3_nt: TGTGCCAGCAGTTCTTCTCGGGACAGGGAGACCCAGTACTTC; cdr3_aa: CASSSSRDRETQYF
clone_size: few; d_call: .; v_call: TRBV5-6; cdr3_length: 16; j_call: TRBJ1-5; cdr3_nt: TGTGCCAGCAGCTTGTTCAGGGGTTATAGCAATCAGCCCCAGCATTTT; cdr3_aa: CASSLFRGYSNQPQHF